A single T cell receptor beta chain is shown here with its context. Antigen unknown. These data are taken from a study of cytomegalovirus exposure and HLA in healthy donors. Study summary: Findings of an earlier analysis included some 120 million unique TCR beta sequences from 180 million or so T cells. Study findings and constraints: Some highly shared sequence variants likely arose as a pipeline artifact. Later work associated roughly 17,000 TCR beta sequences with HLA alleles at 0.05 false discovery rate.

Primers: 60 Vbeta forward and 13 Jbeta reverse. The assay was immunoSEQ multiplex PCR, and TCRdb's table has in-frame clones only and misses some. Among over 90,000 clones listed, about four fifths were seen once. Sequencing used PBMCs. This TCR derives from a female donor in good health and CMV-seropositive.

The CDR3 coding sequence is TGTGCCAGCAGTGTCAACAGGGGTAAGAGGGGCTACACCTTC. Its protein product is CASSVNRGKRGYTF. The V call is TRBV28, the J call TRBJ1-2; 7 nucleotides match TRBD1. CDR1 and CDR2 from the germline V gene are MDHEN and SYDVKM. The CDR3 extends over 14 amino acids. Trimming cost V 5 bases and J 8 bases; bases outside gene matches: 11.